The 25 T cell receptor beta chains below come from one sample, sequenced in a study of T-cell memory formation after mild COVID-19. Each CDR3 protein gets one entry after TCRdb re-called the 5' RACE reads with MiXCR. The data contain around 370,000 distinct CDR3 sequences, about 21% of them singletons. Sequences were obtained from PBMCs or a T cell subset sorted from them (not recorded which). Source of these receptors: an adult woman who had mild COVID-19 (a few samples of this study predate the infection). Cell type and time point are not known.

This clonotype was observed a handful of times. This chain joins TRBV11-2 and TRBJ2-3; no clear D. The germline gives CDR1 SGHAT, CDR2 FQNNGV. The CDR3 is 15 residues long. The ends were cut back, 1 base at V and 4 bases at J, with 12 bases in the middle. The CDR3 DNA reads as TGTGCCAGCAGCTTAGTCCTGTACGGCGCAGATACGCAGTATTTT. This encodes CASSLVLYGADTQYF.

This clonotype has only a few counts. This sequence joins TRBV5-1 and TRBJ2-3; D uncertain. Germline assignment: CDR1 SGHRS and CDR2 YFSETQ. Trimming left V 5 bases short and J 3 bases short, with 13 bases between. The CDR3 loop spans 14 amino acids. The CDR3 DNA follows: TGCGCCAGCAGATTCGGCGGTGGGACAGATACGCAGTATTTT. Amino acids: CASRFGGGTDTQYF. The whole variable domain, filled in from reference TRBV5-1 and TRBJ2-3, reads KAGVTQTPRYLIKTRGQQVTLSCSPISGHRSVSWYQQTPGQGLQFLFEYFSETQRNKGNFPGRFSGRQFSNSRSEMNVSTLELGDSALYLCASRFGGGTDTQYFGPGTRLTVL.

V is TRBV7-2 and J is TRBJ1-1; 7 nucleotides match TRBD1. The germline gives CDR1 SGHTA, CDR2 FQGNSA. V trimming: 3 bases; J trimming: 1 base; junction bases outside the gene matches: 5. This CDR3 spans 15 amino acids. The CDR3 sequence: CASSFYRGKNTEAFF. For the CDR3, the DNA is TGTGCCAGCAGCTTCTACAGGGGTAAGAACACTGAAGCTTTCTTT. Looking up the rest from reference TRBV7-2 and TRBJ1-1 gives the full variable domain: GAGVSQSPSNKVTEKGKDVELRCDPISGHTALYWYRQSLGQGLEFLIYFQGNSAPDKSGLPSDRFSAERTGGSVSTLTIQRTQQEDSAVYLCASSFYRGKNTEAFFGQGTRLTVV.

The V gene is TRBV20-1, the J gene TRBJ1-4, with TRBD1 matching over 8 bases. The germline CDR1 and CDR2 sequences are DFQATT and SNEGSKA (reference sequence). The CDR3 loop spans 13 amino acids. J lost 8 bases, V lost 5 bases, and 7 bases had no gene match. The CDR3 region has the DNA TGCAGTGCTTCGGACAGGGAGAGGGAAAAACTGTTTTTT. The encoded protein is CSASDREREKLFF.

This clonotype was picked up a small number of times. CDR3 sequence (DNA): TGTGCCAGCAGCTTCGGCATCAACACTGAAGCTTTCTTT. It codes for CASSFGINTEAFF. The chain joins TRBV7-3 to TRBJ1-1; unclear D gene. Trimming cost V 3 bases and J 2 bases, with 7 bases left between them. Germline loops: CDR1 SGHTA, CDR2 FQGTGA. The CDR3 extends over 13 amino acids.

The V call is TRBV12-3 or TRBV12-4, the J call TRBJ1-5; possibly TRBD1 for D (6 bases). V lost 3 bases and J 2 bases, leaving 8 bases between the germline ends. The CDR3 covers 14 residues. CDR3 bases: TGTGCCAGCAGTTTTTCAGGGGGCAATCAGCCCCAGCATTTT. This gives the protein CASSFSGGNQPQHF.

This chain uses TRBV12-3 or TRBV12-4 with TRBJ1-6, with 7 bases lining up with TRBD1. The V gene end was trimmed by 5 bases and the J gene end by 7 bases; junction bases not matched to a gene: 8. The CDR3 has 15 amino acids. The CDR3 region is CASSKGGTANSPLHF. The CDR3 DNA reads as TGTGCCAGCAGTAAAGGGGGGACAGCGAATTCACCCCTCCACTTT.

This clonotype occurred a few times. CDR3 DNA sequence: TGCGCCAGCAGACCACAGGGGGTCTTGAACTATGGCTACACCTTC. It codes for CASRPQGVLNYGYTF. The rearrangement joins TRBV4-1 to TRBJ1-2, with 8 bases matching TRBD1. The CDR3 loop spans 15 amino acids. CDR1 and CDR2 from the germline V gene are MGHRA and YSYEKL. Trimming removed 6 bases from V and 2 bases from J; junction bases left unmatched: 8.

The chain links TRBV7-2 to TRBJ2-2, with 7 bases lining up with TRBD2. The CDR3 runs to 14 residues. Germline V lookup: CDR1 SGHTA, CDR2 FQGNSA. Trimming took 5 bases from V and 5 from J; bases not matched to a gene: 5. CDR3 DNA sequence: TGTGCCAGCAGCCACGGACTAGGAACCGGGGAGCTGTTTTTT. Residues: CASSHGLGTGELFF.

The J gene is TRBJ2-5, the V gene TRBV24-1, with D possibly matching TRBD1 (5 bases). The CDR3 totals 13 residues. The germline CDR1 and CDR2 sequences are KGHDR and SFDVKD. V lost 4 bases and J 5 bases, leaving 10 bases between the germline ends. In DNA, the CDR3 is TGTGCCACCAGTGAACCAGGGATGGAGACCCAGTACTTC. Translation gives CATSEPGMETQYF.

The chain couples TRBV6-5 to TRBJ2-7; D could derive from TRBD1 or TRBD2 (5 bases each). Trimming took off 0 bases at V and 6 bases at J, with 9 bases between the two ends. Germline CDR1 and CDR2: MNHEY and SVGAGI. The length of the CDR3 is 13 residues. Here the CDR3 DNA reads TGTGCCAGCAGTTACTCGTGGGGGAGCGAGCAGTACTTC. It is translated as CASSYSWGSEQYF.

The V gene is TRBV3-1, the J gene TRBJ1-1; 7 bases line up with TRBD1. Germline CDR1 LGHDT, CDR2 YNNKEL (reference sequence). The CDR3 length is 12 residues. V trimming: 2 bases; J trimming: 10 bases; junction bases outside the gene matches: 4. Here the CDR3 DNA reads TGTGCCAGCAGCCAAACGACAGGGAGAGCTTTCTTT. Its translation is CASSQTTGRAFF.

This clonotype was counted a few times. The chain is built from TRBV3-1 and TRBJ2-3; no clear D. This CDR3 is 17 amino acids long. V dropped 0 bases and J dropped 2 bases, with 15 bases sitting between them. From germline, CDR1 is LGHDT and CDR2 YNNKEL (reference sequence). The CDR3 region is CASSQESLGLYTDTQYF. The CDR3 region has the DNA TGTGCCAGCAGCCAAGAGAGTCTAGGGCTCTACACAGATACGCAGTATTTT.

CDR3 amino acids: CASLSGGLARGETQYF. In nucleotides, the CDR3 is TGTGCCAGCCTCTCAGGGGGACTAGCCAGAGGGGAGACCCAGTACTTC. The rearrangement joins TRBV27 to TRBJ2-5; TRBD2 matches 9 bases. The junction had 15 bases not matched to a gene; V was cut back by 8 bases and J by 5 bases. CDR3 length: 16 amino acids. Germline CDR1 MNHEY, CDR2 SMNVEV (reference sequence).

This clonotype was observed at least ten times. The CDR3 sequence is CASSNQAPTQPQHF. Written as DNA, the CDR3 is TGTGCCAGCTCAAACCAGGCCCCCACCCAGCCCCAGCATTTT. This rearrangement joins TRBV12-3 or TRBV12-4 to TRBJ1-5; D unclear. V was shortened by 8 bases and J by 7 bases, with 18 bases between the two germline ends. The CDR3 is 14 amino acids.

A few counts support this clonotype. CDR3 nucleotide sequence: TGTGCCTGGATTAGTGCGGGACTAGCGGGCACAGATACGCAGTATTTT. It yields the protein CAWISAGLAGTDTQYF. The chain has TRBV30 and TRBJ2-3, with 11 bases aligning to TRBD2. CDR1 is GTSNPN, CDR2 SVGIG, per germline (reference sequence). The CDR3 covers 16 residues. The trim removed 4 bases at V and 1 base at J, leaving 7 bases unmatched.

This chain joins TRBV6-5 and TRBJ2-7; tentative D call: TRBD2 (5 bases). Germline V lookup: CDR1 MNHEY, CDR2 SVGAGI. This CDR3 region has 13 residues. Trimming stripped 4 bases from V and 6 bases from J, with 13 bases between. DNA of the CDR3: TGTGCCAGCAGTTCCCTCGGGATAGGCGAGCAGTACTTC. Amino acids: CASSSLGIGEQYF.

The V and J genes are TRBV7-7 and TRBJ2-1, with D maybe TRBD2 (6 bases). Germline CDR1 is SSHAT and CDR2 is FNYEAQ (reference sequence). CDR3 length: 12 residues. The V end was cut by 5 bases, the J end by 15 bases, with 17 bases between. The CDR3 protein is CASSRGRGLRFF. CDR3 nucleotides: TGTGCCAGCAGCCGAGGGCGGGGCCTAAGGTTCTTC. Full variable domain (remainder filled in from reference TRBV7-7 and TRBJ2-1): GAGVSQSPRYKVTKRGQDVTLRCDPISSHATLYWYQQALGQGPEFLTYFNYEAQPDKSGLPSDRFSAERPEGSISTLTIQRTEQRDSAMYRCASSRGRGLRFFGPGTRLTVL.

This clonotype was picked up many times. The junction departs from the called germline gene at one end, perhaps through a read error. The chain combines TRBV3-1 with TRBJ2-1, with 7 bases aligning to TRBD2. Germline loops: CDR1 LGHDT, CDR2 YNNKEL (reference sequence). The CDR3 has 11 residues. As DNA, the CDR3 is TGTGCCAGCAGTCAAGCGGGGGAGCAGTTCTTC. The encoded protein is CASSQAGEQFF.

The V and J genes are TRBV5-1 and TRBJ2-2, with D unclear. The CDR3 spans 13 residues. The V end lost 4 bases, the J end lost 3 bases, and 7 bases lay between the germline ends. CDR1 and CDR2 (germline): SGHRS, YFSETQ. CDR3 in amino acids: CASSLEHTGELFF. The CDR3 DNA is TGCGCCAGCAGCCTAGAGCACACCGGGGAGCTGTTTTTT.

Only one count was recorded for this clonotype. CDR3 sequence: CASSLSPRVEETQYF. CDR3 DNA sequence: TGTGCCAGCAGCTTATCCCCCCGGGTGGAAGAGACCCAGTACTTC. This rearrangement joins TRBV7-8 to TRBJ2-5, with D unclear. V gave up 2 bases and J gave up 3 bases, with 13 bases separating them. This CDR3 has 15 amino acids. CDR1 is SGHVS, CDR2 FQNEAQ, per germline.

V and J are TRBV9 and TRBJ2-1, with D maybe TRBD2 (5 bases). The CDR3 runs 15 residues. The germline V and J ends were trimmed by 1 base and 6 bases, with 14 bases remaining between them. Germline lookup yields CDR1 SGDLS and CDR2 YYNGEE. CDR3 sequence: CASSVTPGLSNEQFF. The CDR3 nucleotides read TGTGCCAGCAGCGTAACCCCCGGACTGTCCAATGAGCAGTTCTTC. The variable domain in full, with the rest retrieved from reference TRBV9 and TRBJ2-1, is DSGVTQTPKHLITATGQRVTLRCSPRSGDLSVYWYQQSLDQGLQFLIQYYNGEERAKGNILERFSAQQFPDLHSELNLSSLELGDSALYFCASSVTPGLSNEQFFGPGTRLTVL.

This clonotype was found a few times. V usage is TRBV7-8 and J usage is TRBJ2-1, with TRBD2 as a possible D gene (6 bases). From germline, CDR1 is SGHVS and CDR2 FQNEAQ. The V end lost 4 bases, the J end lost 2 bases, and 15 bases lay between the germline ends. This CDR3 spans 16 amino acids. The CDR3 bases are TGTGCCAGCAGCTCCGGAGGACTATTAGCCTACAATGAGCAGTTCTTC. It is translated as CASSSGGLLAYNEQFF.

This clonotype appeared a few times. This chain joins TRBV5-4 and TRBJ2-6; TRBD1 is a possible D gene (7 bases). The germline V and J ends were trimmed by 5 bases and 1 base, with 22 bases remaining between them. Germline V gives CDR1 SGHNT, CDR2 YYREEE (reference sequence). The CDR3 is made up of 19 amino acids. The CDR3 spells CASRIREPGQLSGANVLTF. The CDR3 coding sequence is TGTGCCAGCAGGATACGGGAGCCGGGACAGCTATCTGGGGCCAACGTCCTGACTTTC.

This chain joins TRBV5-1 and TRBJ2-4; D is possibly TRBD1 or TRBD2 (5 bases each). CDR3 size: 15 residues. Per germline, CDR1 SGHRS and CDR2 YFSETQ. V shed 0 bases and J shed 8 bases, with 15 bases lying between them. The CDR3 nucleotides read TGCGCCAGCAGCTTGGGGGACCCAAATAGGGACATTCAGTACTTC. Translated: CASSLGDPNRDIQYF.